The 27 T cell receptor beta chains below all came from one sample that was sequenced in a study of a mutant IDH1 vaccine in newly diagnosed glioma. Time point reported: week 5, during vaccination. Each vaccine dose was 300 ug of mutant IDH1 20-mer peptide, with topical imiquimod. Their cognate antigens are unknown. Method: immunoSEQ multiplex PCR; TCRdb's copy keeps in-frame clones and lacks some. The sample lists roughly 60,000 clones, about 88% occurring once. Source: PBMCs, taken from a glioma patient whose treatment included an IDH1 peptide vaccine. The receptor set was obtained from a woman between 50 and 59 years old with glioma.

The V call is TRBV29-1, the J call TRBJ2-1, with unresolved D. Germline assignment: CDR1 SQVTM and CDR2 ANQGSEA. CDR3 size: 13 residues. Trimming took off 6 bases at V and 3 bases at J, with 12 bases between the two ends. The CDR3 loop is CSVPSMVYNEQFF. CDR3 DNA sequence: TGCAGCGTCCCTTCGATGGTCTACAATGAGCAGTTCTTC.

The rearrangement uses TRBV10-3 and TRBJ2-7; 15 bases fit TRBD2. CDR1 is ENHRY, CDR2 SYGVKD, per germline. The trim removed 7 bases at V and 4 bases at J, leaving 2 bases unmatched. The CDR3 totals 14 residues. CDR3 protein: CAITGTSGGYEQYF. The CDR3 DNA reads as TGTGCCATCACCGGGACTAGCGGGGGGTACGAGCAGTACTTC.

This clone showed up just a few times. The rearrangement links TRBV28 to TRBJ1-2; D not certain. The germline gives CDR1 MDHEN, CDR2 SYDVKM. The CDR3 loop spans 13 amino acids. V was pared by 6 bases and J by 3 bases, with 11 bases between. CDR3 in amino acids: CASSVTADYGYTF. CDR3 in DNA: TGTGCCAGCAGCGTTACCGCGGACTATGGCTACACCTTC.

This rearrangement joins TRBV7-8 to TRBJ2-7; perhaps D is TRBD1 or TRBD2 (5 bases each). V lost 0 bases to trimming and J lost 1 base, with 13 bases between them. This CDR3 contains 16 residues. Germline-derived CDR1 and CDR2 are SGHVS and FQNEAQ. The CDR3 DNA reads TGTGCCAGCAGCTTAGCTTCCGGGACCGATTCCTACGAGCAGTACTTC. It encodes CASSLASGTDSYEQYF.

The chain couples TRBV7-9 to TRBJ1-2; TRBD1 agrees at 9 bases. CDR1 is SEHNR and CDR2 is FQNEAQ in the germline V gene (reference sequence). With 4 bases clipped from V and 3 bases from J, the junction kept 6 bases outside the gene matches. The CDR3 loop spans 15 amino acids. CDR3 sequence: CASSSNNRGHYGYTF. For the CDR3, the DNA is TGTGCCAGCAGCTCAAATAACAGGGGGCACTATGGCTACACCTTC.

V usage is TRBV5-1 and J usage is TRBJ1-3, with 7 bases lining up with TRBD1. The germline V gene encodes CDR1 SGHRS and CDR2 YFSETQ. V lost 5 bases and J lost 0; bases outside the gene matches: 5. The CDR3 has 15 amino acids. The CDR3 region is CASRRGQDSGNTIYF. The CDR3 DNA reads as TGCGCCAGCAGAAGAGGACAGGACTCTGGAAACACCATATATTTT.

The chain has TRBV10-3 and TRBJ2-5; D unclear. The CDR3 covers 11 residues. V was trimmed by 2 bases and J by 2 bases, leaving 0 bases between them. Germline values: CDR1 ENHRY, CDR2 SYGVKD. The CDR3 nucleotides read TGTGCCATCAGTGAGCAAGAGACCCAGTACTTC. As protein: CAISEQETQYF.

There are a few counts of this clone. The J gene is TRBJ1-5, the V gene TRBV10-3; 7 bases fit TRBD1. V was clipped by 5 bases and J by 6 bases; unmatched bases: 4. CDR1 and CDR2 (germline): ENHRY, SYGVKD. This CDR3 contains 13 residues. The CDR3 sequence is CAISQGVAQPQHF. The CDR3 nucleotides are TGTGCCATCAGTCAGGGGGTGGCTCAGCCCCAGCATTTT.

In its sample, this clone was seen a few times. The CDR3 bases are TGTGCCAGCAGCCCGGGACATTTGAGCTCCTACGAGCAGTACTTC. Translated: CASSPGHLSSYEQYF. The rearrangement uses TRBV7-2 and TRBJ2-7, with a tentative D call TRBD1 (6 bases). This CDR3 has 15 amino acids. Trimming left V 5 bases short and J 0 bases short, with 14 bases between. Germline V gene data show CDR1 as SGHTA and CDR2 as FQGNSA.

The rearrangement joins TRBV27 to TRBJ1-4; 7 bases match TRBD1. V shed 5 bases, J shed 7 bases, and the junction held 7 bases outside the gene matches. The CDR3 extends over 14 amino acids. In germline, CDR1 is MNHEY, CDR2 SMNVEV (reference sequence). The CDR3 spells CASSMGQNTEKLFF. CDR3 nucleotides: TGTGCCAGCAGTATGGGACAGAACACTGAAAAACTGTTTTTT. The full variable domain, rest sourced from reference TRBV27 and TRBJ1-4, is EAQVTQNPRYLITVTGKKLTVTCSQNMNHEYMSWYRQDPGLGLRQIYYSMNVEVTDKGDVPEGYKVSRKEKRNFPLILESPSPNQTSLYFCASSMGQNTEKLFFGSGTQLSVL.

The rearrangement joins TRBV7-2 to TRBJ2-7; D ambiguous. Germline-derived CDR1 and CDR2 are SGHTA and FQGNSA. Trimming left V 1 base short and J 7 bases short, with 8 bases between. The CDR3 runs to 12 residues. CDR3 nucleotides: TGTGCCAGCAGCTTAGTTCCCGGGGAGCAGTACTTC. It encodes CASSLVPGEQYF.

The chain employs TRBV6-5 and TRBJ2-1, with D perhaps TRBD1 (6 bases). CDR3 length: 15 residues. Germline lookup yields CDR1 MNHEY and CDR2 SVGAGI. V shed 5 bases and J shed 2 bases, with 13 bases lying between them. The DNA of the CDR3 is TGTGCCAGCAGTCGCAGGACAGCGGCCTACAATGAGCAGTTCTTC. Encoded protein: CASSRRTAAYNEQFF.

The gene calls are TRBV7-9 and TRBJ1-2; D uncertain. CDR3 length equals 13 residues. Germline V lookup: CDR1 SEHNR, CDR2 FQNEAQ (reference sequence). The V end lost 1 base, the J end lost 6 bases, and 9 bases lay between the germline ends. The CDR3 is CASSLVKGDGYTF. The CDR3 nucleotides are TGTGCCAGCAGCTTAGTTAAGGGAGATGGCTACACCTTC. Full variable domain (remainder filled in from reference TRBV7-9 and TRBJ1-2): DTGVSQNPRHKITKRGQNVTFRCDPISEHNRLYWYRQTLGQGPEFLTYFQNEAQLEKSRLLSDRFSAERPKGSFSTLEIQRTEQGDSAMYLCASSLVKGDGYTFGSGTRLTVV.

CDR3 bases: TGCGCCAGCAGCCCAGCCGGCGATCAACCCCAGTACTTC. As protein: CASSPAGDQPQYF. The chain joins TRBV5-1 to TRBJ2-5; no clear D. Per the germline V gene, CDR1 is SGHRS and CDR2 is YFSETQ. This CDR3 contains 13 residues. The germline V and J ends were trimmed by 4 bases and 9 bases, with 16 bases remaining between them.

This clone is a singleton in its sample. The CDR3 DNA sequence: TGTGCCTGGAGTGTATCCCGGGGGGGGCCCGGAGAGACCCAGTACTTC. It translates to CAWSVSRGGPGETQYF. The V gene is TRBV30, the J gene TRBJ2-5, with 8 bases matching TRBD2. This CDR3 contains 16 residues. Germline CDR1 is GTSNPN and CDR2 is SVGIG (reference sequence). Trimming cost V 0 bases and J 4 bases; bases outside gene matches: 10.

The count of this clone is one. The rearrangement uses TRBV6-4 and TRBJ2-1, with 10 bases identical to TRBD2. The J segment lost 5 bases and the V segment lost 3 bases, leaving 4 bases of the junction unmatched. Germline values: CDR1 MRHNA, CDR2 SNTAGT. The CDR3 sequence is 15 residues long. The CDR3 DNA sequence: TGTGCCAGCAGTGAGAGAGCGGGGGGGAACAATGAGCAGTTCTTC. Encoded protein: CASSERAGGNNEQFF.

V and J are TRBV28 and TRBJ2-7; the D call may be TRBD1 or TRBD2 (6 bases each). Per the germline V gene, CDR1 is MDHEN and CDR2 is SYDVKM. The CDR3 runs to 15 residues. The germline V and J ends were trimmed by 6 bases and 2 bases, with 17 bases remaining between them. Here the CDR3 DNA reads TGTGCCAGCAGCGCCGGGGGCACTAGTACCTACGAGCAGTACTTC. As protein: CASSAGGTSTYEQYF.

This chain connects TRBV28 to TRBJ1-4; possibly TRBD1 for D (5 bases). Germline CDR1 is MDHEN and CDR2 is SYDVKM. The CDR3 is 12 amino acids. Trimming took off 7 bases at V and 5 bases at J, with 8 bases between the two ends. CDR3 nucleotide sequence: TGTGCCAGCAAACAGGCAAATGAAAAACTGTTTTTT. It codes for CASKQANEKLFF.

V and J are TRBV29-1 and TRBJ2-1, with a possible D match to TRBD1 (5 bases). The CDR3 runs to 11 residues. From germline, CDR1 is SQVTM and CDR2 ANQGSEA. Between the trimmed V and J ends, which lost 3 bases and 5 bases, there was a span of 5 bases. DNA of the CDR3: TGCAGCGTTGAGGGGCACAATGAGCAGTTCTTC. This encodes CSVEGHNEQFF.

V and J are TRBV6-4 and TRBJ2-2, with a possible D match to TRBD2 (5 bases). The germline V gene has CDR1 MRHNA and CDR2 SNTAGT. The V gene lost 4 bases and the J gene lost 1 base, with 7 bases spanning the gap. The CDR3 covers 14 residues. DNA of the CDR3: TGTGCCAGCAGTGCCAGCGGGAACACCGGGGAGCTGTTTTTT. Translating gives CASSASGNTGELFF.

The chain is built from TRBV11-3 and TRBJ2-3; 10 nucleotides match TRBD2. V shed 5 bases, J shed 4 bases, and the junction held 3 bases outside the gene matches. The CDR3 is 14 amino acids. CDR1 and CDR2 from the germline V gene are SGHNT and YENEEA. CDR3 protein: CASSPLAGADTQYF. The DNA of the CDR3 is TGTGCCAGCAGCCCCCTAGCGGGGGCAGATACGCAGTATTTT.

The chain recombines TRBV27 with TRBJ1-2, with 11 bases aligning to TRBD1. With 8 bases clipped from V and 8 bases from J, the junction kept 7 bases outside the gene matches. This CDR3 region has 13 residues. Germline CDR1 is MNHEY and CDR2 is SMNVEV (reference sequence). CDR3 DNA sequence: TGTGCCAGCTGGACAGGGGGCGCCTCCGGCTACACCTTC. Translation gives CASWTGGASGYTF.

V and J are TRBV27 and TRBJ1-2; 7 bases fit TRBD1. The CDR3 contains 15 residues. The V gene's germline CDR1 is MNHEY and CDR2 SMNVEV (reference sequence). V trimming: 3 bases; J trimming: 2 bases; junction bases outside the gene matches: 6. CDR3 region: CASSLHRDRNYGYTF. The CDR3 nucleotides read TGTGCCAGCAGTTTGCACCGGGACAGAAACTATGGCTACACCTTC.

This chain connects TRBV5-1 to TRBJ1-2; 8 nucleotides match TRBD1. Germline CDR1 reads SGHRS; CDR2 reads YFSETQ. The CDR3 consists of 14 residues. J lost 7 bases, V lost 4 bases, and 9 bases had no gene match. The CDR3 nucleotides are TGCGCCAGCAGCATAGCCGGGACAGGAGGTGGCTACACCTTC. Encoded protein: CASSIAGTGGGYTF.

The V and J genes are TRBV2 and TRBJ1-4; D uncertain. The length of the CDR3 is 15 residues. Germline values: CDR1 SNHLY, CDR2 FYNNEI. V was pared by 6 bases and J by 7 bases, with 18 bases between. Written as DNA, the CDR3 is TGTGCCAGCAGCCCCGGAGGGCGCTCCACTGAAAAACTGTTTTTT. It codes for CASSPGGRSTEKLFF.

V usage is TRBV10-2 and J usage is TRBJ1-2, with D unclear. Trimming cost V 0 bases and J 7 bases, with 18 bases left between them. Germline V gene lookup returns CDR1 WSHSY and CDR2 SAAADI. The CDR3 sequence is 16 residues long. Here the CDR3 DNA reads TGCGCCAGCAGTGAGTCTTATGATGTGCCCCTATCTGGCTACACCTTC. This translates into CASSESYDVPLSGYTF.

The gene calls are TRBV6-1 and TRBJ2-3; 9 positions agree with TRBD1. The CDR3 has 17 amino acids. Germline CDR1 reads MNHNS; CDR2 reads SASEGT. The V gene end was trimmed by 1 base and the J gene end by 7 bases; junction bases not matched to a gene: 12. CDR3 region: CASSEGTGELGGNTQYF. The DNA of the CDR3 is TGTGCCAGCAGTGAAGGGACAGGGGAGCTCGGGGGGAATACGCAGTATTTT.